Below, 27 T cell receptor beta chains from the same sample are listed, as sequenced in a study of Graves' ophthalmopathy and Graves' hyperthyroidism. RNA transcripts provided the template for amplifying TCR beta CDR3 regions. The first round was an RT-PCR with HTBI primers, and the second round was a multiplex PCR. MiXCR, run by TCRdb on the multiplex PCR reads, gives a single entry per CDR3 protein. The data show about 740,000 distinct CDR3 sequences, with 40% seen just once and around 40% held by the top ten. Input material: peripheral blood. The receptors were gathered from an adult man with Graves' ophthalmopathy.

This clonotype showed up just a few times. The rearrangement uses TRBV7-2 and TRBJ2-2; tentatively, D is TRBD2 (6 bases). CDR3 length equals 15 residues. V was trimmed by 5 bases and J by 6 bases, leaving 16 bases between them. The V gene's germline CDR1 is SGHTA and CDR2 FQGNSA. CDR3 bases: TGTGCCAGCAGCCCCCCGGGGCGGGATTCCGGGGAGCTGTTTTTT. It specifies CASSPPGRDSGELFF.

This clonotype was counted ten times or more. CDR3: CASSPVYFAGGETQYF. The CDR3 region has the DNA TGTGCCAGCAGCCCAGTTTATTTCGCGGGGGGGGAGACCCAGTACTTC. The chain carries TRBV11-2 and TRBJ2-5, with 9 bases that match TRBD2. Trimming removed 5 bases from V and 5 bases from J; junction bases left unmatched: 12. Germline V gene data show CDR1 as SGHAT and CDR2 as FQNNGV. The CDR3 is 16 residues long. Full variable domain (remainder filled in from reference TRBV11-2 and TRBJ2-5): EAGVAQSPRYKIIEKRQSVAFWCNPISGHATLYWYQQILGQGPKLLIQFQNNGVVDDSQLPKDRFSAERLKGVDSTLKIQPAKLEDSAVYLCASSPVYFAGGETQYFGPGTRLLVL.

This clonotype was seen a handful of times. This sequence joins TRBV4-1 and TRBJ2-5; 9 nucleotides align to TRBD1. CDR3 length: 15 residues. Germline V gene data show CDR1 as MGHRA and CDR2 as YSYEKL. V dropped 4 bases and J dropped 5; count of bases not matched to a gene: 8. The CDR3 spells CASSPGQGSGETQYF. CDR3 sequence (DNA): TGCGCCAGCAGCCCCGGACAGGGGTCTGGGGAGACCCAGTACTTC.

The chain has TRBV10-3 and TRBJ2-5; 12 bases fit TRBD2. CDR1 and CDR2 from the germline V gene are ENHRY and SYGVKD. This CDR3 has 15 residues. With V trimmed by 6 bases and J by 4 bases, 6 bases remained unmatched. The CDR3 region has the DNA TGTGCCATCAGATCCGGGACTAGCGGGTTAGAGACCCAGTACTTC. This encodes CAIRSGTSGLETQYF.

CDR3 in amino acids: CASTAGPGRMGYGYTF. CDR3 nucleotides: TGTGCCAGCACCGCGGGGCCAGGGAGGATGGGCTATGGCTACACCTTC. The gene calls are TRBV10-3 and TRBJ1-2; TRBD1 is a possible D gene (5 bases). Trimming removed 10 bases from V and 4 bases from J, with 25 bases in between. CDR3 length: 16 amino acids. CDR1 ENHRY and CDR2 SYGVKD come from the germline V gene.

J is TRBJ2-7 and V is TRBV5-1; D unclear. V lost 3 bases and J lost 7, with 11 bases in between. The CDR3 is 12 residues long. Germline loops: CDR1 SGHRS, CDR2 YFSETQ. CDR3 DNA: TGCGCCAGCAGCTCGGATCTAGGTGAGCAGTACTTC. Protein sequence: CASSSDLGEQYF.

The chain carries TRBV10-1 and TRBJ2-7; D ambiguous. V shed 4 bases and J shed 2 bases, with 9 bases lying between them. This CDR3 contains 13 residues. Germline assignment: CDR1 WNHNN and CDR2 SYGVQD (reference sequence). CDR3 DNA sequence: TGCGCCAGCAGTGCCTGGAGTACCTACGAGCAGTACTTC. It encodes CASSAWSTYEQYF.

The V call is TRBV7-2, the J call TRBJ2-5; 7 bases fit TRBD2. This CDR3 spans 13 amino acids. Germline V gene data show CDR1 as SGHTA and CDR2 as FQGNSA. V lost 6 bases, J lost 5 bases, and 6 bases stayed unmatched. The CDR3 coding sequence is TGTGCCAGCAGTCGGACTAGGTTGGAGACCCAGTACTTC. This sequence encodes CASSRTRLETQYF. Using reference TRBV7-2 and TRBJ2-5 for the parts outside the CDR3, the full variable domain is GAGVSQSPSNKVTEKGKDVELRCDPISGHTALYWYRQSLGQGLEFLIYFQGNSAPDKSGLPSDRFSAERTGGSVSTLTIQRTQQEDSAVYLCASSRTRLETQYFGPGTRLLVL.

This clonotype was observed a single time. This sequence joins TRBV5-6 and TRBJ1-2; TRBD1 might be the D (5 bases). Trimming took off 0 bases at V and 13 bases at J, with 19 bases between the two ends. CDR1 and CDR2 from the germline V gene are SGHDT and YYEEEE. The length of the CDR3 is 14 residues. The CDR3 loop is CASSLEVPVAGCTF. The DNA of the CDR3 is TGTGCCAGCAGCTTGGAAGTACCAGTGGCAGGGTGCACCTTC.

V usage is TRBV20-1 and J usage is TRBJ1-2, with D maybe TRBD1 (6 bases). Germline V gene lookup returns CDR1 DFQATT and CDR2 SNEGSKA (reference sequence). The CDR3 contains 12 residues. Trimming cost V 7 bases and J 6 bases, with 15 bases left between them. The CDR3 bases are TGCAGTGTCCAGGGGCAGGACGATGGCTACACCTTC. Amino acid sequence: CSVQGQDDGYTF.

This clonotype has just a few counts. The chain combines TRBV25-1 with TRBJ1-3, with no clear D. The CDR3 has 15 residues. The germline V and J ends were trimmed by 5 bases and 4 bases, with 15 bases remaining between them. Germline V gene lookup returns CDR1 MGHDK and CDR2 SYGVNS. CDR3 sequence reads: CASSRPAVNGNTIYF. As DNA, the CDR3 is TGTGCCAGCAGTCGCCCAGCGGTGAACGGAAACACCATATATTTT. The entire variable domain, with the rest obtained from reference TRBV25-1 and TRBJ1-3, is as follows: EADIYQTPRYLVIGTGKKITLECSQTMGHDKMYWYQQDPGMELHLIHYSYGVNSTEKGDLSSESTVSRIRTEHFPLTLESARPSHTSQYLCASSRPAVNGNTIYFGEGSWLTVV.

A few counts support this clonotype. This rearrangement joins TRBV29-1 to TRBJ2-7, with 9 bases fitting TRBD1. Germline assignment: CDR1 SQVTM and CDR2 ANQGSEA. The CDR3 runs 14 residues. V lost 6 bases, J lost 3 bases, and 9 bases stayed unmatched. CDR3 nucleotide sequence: TGCAGCGTAGCGACAGGGGGTATTCTCTACGAGCAGTACTTC. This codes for CSVATGGILYEQYF.

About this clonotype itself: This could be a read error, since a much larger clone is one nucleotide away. The CDR3 coding sequence is TGTGCCAGCAACTTAGACAGGCTAGGGTCACCCCTCCACTTT. It specifies CASNLDRLGSPLHF. This chain joins TRBV7-9 and TRBJ1-6; tentatively, D is TRBD1 (6 bases). The CDR3 length is 14 residues. Germline loops: CDR1 SEHNR, CDR2 FQNEAQ (reference sequence).

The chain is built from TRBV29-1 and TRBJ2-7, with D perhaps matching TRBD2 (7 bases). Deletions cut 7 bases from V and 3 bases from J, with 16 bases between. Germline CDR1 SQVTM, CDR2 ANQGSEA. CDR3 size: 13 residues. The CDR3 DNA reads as TGCAGCGCTGGGGGCGGGAGTCTCTACGAGCAGTACTTC. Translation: CSAGGGSLYEQYF.

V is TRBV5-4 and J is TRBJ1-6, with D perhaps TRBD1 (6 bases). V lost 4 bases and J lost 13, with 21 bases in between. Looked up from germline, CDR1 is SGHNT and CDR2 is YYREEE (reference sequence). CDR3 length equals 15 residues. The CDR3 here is CASSGPGTLESPLHF. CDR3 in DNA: TGTGCCAGCAGCGGACCCGGGACACTCGAGTCGCCCCTCCACTTT.

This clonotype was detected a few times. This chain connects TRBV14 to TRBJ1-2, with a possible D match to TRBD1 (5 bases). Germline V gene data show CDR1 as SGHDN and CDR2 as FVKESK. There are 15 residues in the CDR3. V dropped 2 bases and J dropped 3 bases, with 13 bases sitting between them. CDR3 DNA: TGTGCCAGCAGCCAAATTTTTCGAGGGGACTATGGCTACACCTTC. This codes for CASSQIFRGDYGYTF.

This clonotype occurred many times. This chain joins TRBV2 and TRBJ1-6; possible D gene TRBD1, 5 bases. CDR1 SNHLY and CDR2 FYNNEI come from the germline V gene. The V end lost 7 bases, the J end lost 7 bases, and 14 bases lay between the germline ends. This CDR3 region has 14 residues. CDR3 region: CASTGERGNSPLHF. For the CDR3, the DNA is TGTGCCAGCACTGGTGAGCGGGGGAATTCACCCCTCCACTTT. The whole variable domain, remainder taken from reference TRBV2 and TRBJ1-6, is EPEVTQTPSHQVTQMGQEVILRCVPISNHLYFYWYRQILGQKVEFLVSFYNNEISEKSEIFDDQFSVERPDGSNFTLKIRSTKLEDSAMYFCASTGERGNSPLHFGNGTRLTVT.

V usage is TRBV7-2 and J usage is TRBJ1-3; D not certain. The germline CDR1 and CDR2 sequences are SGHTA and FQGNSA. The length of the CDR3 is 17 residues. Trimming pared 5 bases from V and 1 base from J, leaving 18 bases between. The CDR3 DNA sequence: TGTGCCAGCAGCCAAGCTCCCCGGACTGTTTCTGGAAACACCATATATTTT. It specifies CASSQAPRTVSGNTIYF.

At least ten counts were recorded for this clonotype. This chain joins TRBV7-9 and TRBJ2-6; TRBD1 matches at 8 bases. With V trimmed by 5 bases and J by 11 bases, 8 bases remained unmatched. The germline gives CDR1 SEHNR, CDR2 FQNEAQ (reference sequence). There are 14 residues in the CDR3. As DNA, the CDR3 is TGTGCCAGCAGCCCCCGGACAGGGCTCGACGTCCTGACTTTC. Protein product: CASSPRTGLDVLTF.

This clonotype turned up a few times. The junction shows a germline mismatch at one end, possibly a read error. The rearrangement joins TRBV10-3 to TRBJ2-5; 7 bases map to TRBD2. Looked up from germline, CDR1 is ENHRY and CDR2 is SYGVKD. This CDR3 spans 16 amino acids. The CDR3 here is CASSLGLWGREETQYF. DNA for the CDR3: TGTGCCAGCAGTTTAGGGCTTTGGGGGAGGGAAGAGACCCAGTACTTC.

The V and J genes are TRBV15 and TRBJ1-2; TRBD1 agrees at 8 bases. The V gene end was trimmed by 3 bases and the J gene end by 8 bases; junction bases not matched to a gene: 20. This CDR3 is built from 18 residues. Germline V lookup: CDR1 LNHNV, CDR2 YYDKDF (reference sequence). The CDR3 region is CATSSVDSRTGLFTGYTF. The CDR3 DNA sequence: TGTGCCACCAGCAGCGTTGACAGCCGGACAGGGTTATTTACCGGCTACACCTTC.

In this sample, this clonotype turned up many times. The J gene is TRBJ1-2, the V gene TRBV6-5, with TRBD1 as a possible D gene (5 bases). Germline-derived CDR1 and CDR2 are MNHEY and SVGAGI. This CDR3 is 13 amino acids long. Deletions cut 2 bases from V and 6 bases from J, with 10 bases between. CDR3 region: CASSYGAADGYTF. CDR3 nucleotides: TGTGCCAGCAGTTACGGGGCAGCAGATGGCTACACCTTC.

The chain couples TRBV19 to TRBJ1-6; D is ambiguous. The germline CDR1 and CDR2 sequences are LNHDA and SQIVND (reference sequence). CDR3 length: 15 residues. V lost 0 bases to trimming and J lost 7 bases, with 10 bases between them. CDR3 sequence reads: CASSIDSLSNSPLHF. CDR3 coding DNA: TGTGCCAGTAGTATAGATAGCCTATCCAATTCACCCCTCCACTTT.

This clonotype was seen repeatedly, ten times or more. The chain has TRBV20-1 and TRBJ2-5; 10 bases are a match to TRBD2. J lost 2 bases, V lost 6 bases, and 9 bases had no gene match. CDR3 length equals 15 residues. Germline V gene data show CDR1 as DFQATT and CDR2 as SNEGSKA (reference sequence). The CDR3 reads CSAGLGTSAQETQYF. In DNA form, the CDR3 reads TGCAGTGCCGGCCTCGGGACTAGCGCACAAGAGACCCAGTACTTC.

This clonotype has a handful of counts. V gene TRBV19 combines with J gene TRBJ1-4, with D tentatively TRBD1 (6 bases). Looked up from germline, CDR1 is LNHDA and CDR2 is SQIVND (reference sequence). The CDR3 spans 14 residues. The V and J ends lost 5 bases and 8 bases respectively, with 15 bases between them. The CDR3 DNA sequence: TGTGCCAGTAGTCTTGGGACATATGGAGAAAAACTGTTTTTT. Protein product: CASSLGTYGEKLFF.

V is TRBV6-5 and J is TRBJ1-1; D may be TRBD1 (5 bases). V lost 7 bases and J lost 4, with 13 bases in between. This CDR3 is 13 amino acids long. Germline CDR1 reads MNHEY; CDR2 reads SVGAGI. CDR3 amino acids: CASTPDSRTEAFF. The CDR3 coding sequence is TGTGCCAGCACCCCTGACAGTCGCACTGAAGCTTTCTTT.

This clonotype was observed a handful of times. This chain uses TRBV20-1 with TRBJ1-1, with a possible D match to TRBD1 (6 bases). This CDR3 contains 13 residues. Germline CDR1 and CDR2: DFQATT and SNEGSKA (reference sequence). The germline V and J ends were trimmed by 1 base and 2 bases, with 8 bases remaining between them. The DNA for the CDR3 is TGCAGTGCTAGAGGGGACACTAACACTGAAGCTTTCTTT. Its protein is CSARGDTNTEAFF.